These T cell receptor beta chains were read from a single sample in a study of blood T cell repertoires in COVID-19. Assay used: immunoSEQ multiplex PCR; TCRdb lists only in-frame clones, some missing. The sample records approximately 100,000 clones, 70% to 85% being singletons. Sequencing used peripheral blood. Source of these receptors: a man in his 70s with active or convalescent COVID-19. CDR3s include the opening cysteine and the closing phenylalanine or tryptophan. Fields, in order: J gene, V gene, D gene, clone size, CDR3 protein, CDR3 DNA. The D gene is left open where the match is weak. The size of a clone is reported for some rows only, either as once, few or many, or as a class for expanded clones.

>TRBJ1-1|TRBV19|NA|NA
CASSIQQGNTEAFF
TGTGCCAGTAGTATCCAACAGGGGAACACTGAAGCTTTCTTT
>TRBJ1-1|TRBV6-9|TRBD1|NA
CASRDRGRTEAFF
TGTGCCAGCCGGGACAGGGGGAGGACTGAAGCTTTCTTT
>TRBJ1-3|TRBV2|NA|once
CASSPFGGLFSGNTIYF
TGTGCCAGCAGTCCATTTGGGGGGTTGTTCTCTGGAAACACCATATATTTT
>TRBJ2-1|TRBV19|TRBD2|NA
CASGTSGRGNEQFF
TGTGCCAGTGGGACTAGCGGGAGGGGGAATGAGCAGTTCTTC
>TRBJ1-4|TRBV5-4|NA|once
CASSFQGSNEKLFF
TGTGCCAGCAGCTTTCAGGGTTCGAATGAAAAACTGTTTTTT
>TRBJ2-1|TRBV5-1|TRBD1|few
CASSIRDRRYNEQFF
TGCGCCAGCAGCATACGGGACAGACGCTACAATGAGCAGTTCTTC
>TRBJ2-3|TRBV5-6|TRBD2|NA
CASSAGLALSAADTQYF
TGTGCCAGCAGCGCGGGACTAGCCCTTAGTGCGGCAGATACGCAGTATTTT
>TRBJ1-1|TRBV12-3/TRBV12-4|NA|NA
CASSFGRDSQAFF
TGTGCCAGCAGTTTTGGCAGGGACTCTCAAGCTTTCTTT
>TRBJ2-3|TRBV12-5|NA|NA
CASGLGARGDTQYF
TGTGCTAGTGGTTTGGGGGCCCGGGGGGATACGCAGTATTTT
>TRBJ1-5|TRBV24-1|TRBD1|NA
CATSPRDSNQPQHF
TGTGCCACCAGCCCCCGGGACAGTAATCAGCCCCAGCATTTT
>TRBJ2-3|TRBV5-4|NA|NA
CASSFSDSDTQYF
TGTGCCAGCAGCTTTAGTGATTCGGATACGCAGTATTTT
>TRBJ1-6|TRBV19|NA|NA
CASTEATYNSPLHF
TGTGCCAGTACGGAGGCCACCTATAATTCACCCCTCCACTTT